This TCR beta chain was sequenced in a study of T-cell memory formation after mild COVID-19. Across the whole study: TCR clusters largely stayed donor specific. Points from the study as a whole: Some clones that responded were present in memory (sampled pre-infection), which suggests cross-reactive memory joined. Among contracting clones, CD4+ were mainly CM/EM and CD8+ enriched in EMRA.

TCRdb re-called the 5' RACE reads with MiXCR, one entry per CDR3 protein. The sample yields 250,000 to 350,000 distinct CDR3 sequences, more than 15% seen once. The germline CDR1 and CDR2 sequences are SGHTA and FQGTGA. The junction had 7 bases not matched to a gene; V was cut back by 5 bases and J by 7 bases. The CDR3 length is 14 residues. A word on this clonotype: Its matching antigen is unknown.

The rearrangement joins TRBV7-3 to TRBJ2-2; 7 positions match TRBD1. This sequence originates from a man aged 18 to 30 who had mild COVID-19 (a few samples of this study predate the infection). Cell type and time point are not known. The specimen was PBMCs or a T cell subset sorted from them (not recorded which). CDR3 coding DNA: TGTGCCAGCAGCCGACAGGGTATAGACGGGGAGCTGTTTTTT. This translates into CASSRQGIDGELFF.